These T cell receptor beta chains were read from a single sample in a study of blood T cell repertoires in COVID-19. Clones were sequenced by immunoSEQ multiplex PCR, and TCRdb holds only the in-frame ones, with some missing. The table has roughly 140,000 clones, approximately 87% seen once; the top ten hold 3.5% to 4.5%. Material: peripheral blood. The receptors derive from a woman aged 40 to 50 with acute or convalescent COVID-19. CDR3s include the opening cysteine and the closing phenylalanine or tryptophan. Each record gives: J gene, V gene, D gene, clone size, CDR3 DNA, CDR3 protein. The D gene is left open where the match is weak. Size is omitted from some rows. Given values are once, few, many or a class for expanded clones.

TRBJ2-7 | TRBV30 | . | . | TGTGCCTGGAGTGTACAAGCGGCCGAGCAGTACTTC | CAWSVQAAEQYF
TRBJ2-7 | TRBV5-1 | . | . | TGCGCCAGCAGCCGACAGTCCAGCAACGGCGAGCAGTACTTC | CASSRQSSNGEQYF
TRBJ1-4 | TRBV5-5 | TRBD1 | . | TGTGCCAGCAGCCCACAGGGGATGAATAATGAAAAACTGTTTTTT | CASSPQGMNNEKLFF
TRBJ1-1 | TRBV7-8 | . | . | TGTGCCAGCAGCTTAGGTGGCAGGGTTTGGACTGAAGCTTTCTTT | CASSLGGRVWTEAFF
TRBJ2-3 | TRBV5-4 | TRBD2 | once | TGTGCCAGCAGTTCCTCGGCTTCGGGGGGGAGGGATACGCAGTATTTT | CASSSSASGGRDTQYF
TRBJ2-2 | TRBV7-9 | TRBD2 | . | TGTGCCACCCCAGACATGCTAGCGGGAGTGCTCGGGGAGCTGTTTTTT | CATPDMLAGVLGELFF
TRBJ1-5 | TRBV3-1/TRBV3-2 | . | . | TGTGCCAGCAGCCAAGGACAGGTCATACTCAATCAGCCCCAGCATTTT | CASSQGQVILNQPQHF
TRBJ2-1 | TRBV28 | . | . | TGTGCCAGCAGCCCGGGTCCCAATACCTACGATGAGCAGTTCTTC | CASSPGPNTYDEQFF
TRBJ2-7 | TRBV4-3 | TRBD1 | . | TGCGCCAGCAGCCAAGGGGACAGCGAAAAACGGCCCTACGAGCAGTACTTC | CASSQGDSEKRPYEQYF
TRBJ2-7 | TRBV4-2 | TRBD2 | . | TGTGCCAGCAGCCAAGATATTGGACTAGCGGGCTACGAGCAGTACTTC | CASSQDIGLAGYEQYF
TRBJ1-2 | TRBV5-8 | TRBD1 | . | TGTGCCAGCAGCCAAGACAGGGGATTTTCTAACTATGGCTACACCTTC | CASSQDRGFSNYGYTF
TRBJ2-3 | TRBV4-3 | TRBD1 | . | TGCGCCAGCAGCCAATGGACAGGGAATCCGGGAGAAGATACAGATACGCAGTATTTT | CASSQWTGNPGEDTDTQYF
TRBJ1-4 | TRBV19 | . | . | TGTGCCAGTAGGGACAGCGCAACTAATGAAAAACTGTTTTTT | CASRDSATNEKLFF
TRBJ1-3 | TRBV30 | TRBD1 | . | TGTGCCTGGGTAGAGACAGGGGGCTCAAACACCATATATTTT | CAWVETGGSNTIYF